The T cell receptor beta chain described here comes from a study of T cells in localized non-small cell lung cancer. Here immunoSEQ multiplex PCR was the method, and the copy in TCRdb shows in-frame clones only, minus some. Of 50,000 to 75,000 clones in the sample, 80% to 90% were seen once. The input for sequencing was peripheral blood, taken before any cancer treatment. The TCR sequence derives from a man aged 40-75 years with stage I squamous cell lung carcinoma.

The CDR3 sequence is CASSGSVGQETQYF. For the CDR3, the DNA is TGTGCCAGTAGTGGCAGCGTTGGGCAAGAGACCCAGTACTTC. The V and J genes are TRBV19 and TRBJ2-5; D gene uncertain. The CDR3 contains 14 residues. Germline CDR1 and CDR2: LNHDA and SQIVND (reference sequence). The ends were cut back, 5 bases at V and 2 bases at J, with 12 bases in the middle.